Listed below are T cell receptor beta chains from one sample, sequenced in a study of T cells in Graves' hyperthyroidism and ophthalmopathy. Via MiXCR, TCRdb re-called the multiplex PCR reads, giving one row per CDR3 protein. The table shows some 720,000 distinct CDR3 sequences, with approximately 16% occurring only once. Sequenced: blood. These receptors all come from a young man with Graves' hyperthyroidism. Each CDR3 is given with its conserved first and last residue. D genes are given only for firm matches. Size tells how often a clone was seen (once, few, many) or the class of an expanded clone, and some rows leave it out.

J gene: TRBJ1-4
clone size: few
V gene: TRBV5-1
D gene: TRBD1
CDR3 DNA: TGCGCCAGCAGTCCGACCTCCCAGGGGGGAACTGAAAAACTGTTTTTT
CDR3 protein: CASSPTSQGGTEKLFF

J gene: TRBJ1-2
clone size: .
V gene: TRBV20-1
D gene: TRBD1
CDR3 DNA: TGCAGTGCCCCCATCTTCACAGGGGACCCGATTATTGGCTATGGCTACACCTTC
CDR3 protein: CSAPIFTGDPIIGYGYTF

J gene: TRBJ2-3
clone size: .
V gene: TRBV5-1
D gene: .
CDR3 DNA: TGCGCCAGCAGCTTGGATGGCACAGCGGGAGATACGCAGTATTTT
CDR3 protein: CASSLDGTAGDTQYF

J gene: TRBJ2-1
clone size: many
V gene: TRBV28
D gene: .
CDR3 DNA: TGTGCCAGCAGTGACGGACTCAACAATGAGCAGTTCTTC
CDR3 protein: CASSDGLNNEQFF

J gene: TRBJ2-5
clone size: .
V gene: TRBV6-1
D gene: .
CDR3 DNA: TGTGCCAGCAGTGAAGGTAATCGGGTGCAAGAGACCCAGTACTTC
CDR3 protein: CASSEGNRVQETQYF

J gene: TRBJ2-5
clone size: many
V gene: TRBV12-3/TRBV12-4
D gene: .
CDR3 DNA: TGTGCCAGCAGTTTTCATGAAGAGACCCAGTACTTC
CDR3 protein: CASSFHEETQYF

J gene: TRBJ2-2
clone size: few
V gene: TRBV12-3/TRBV12-4
D gene: TRBD1
CDR3 DNA: TGTGCCAGCACCCAAGGGACAGGGGGCGGCGGGGAGCTGTTTTTT
CDR3 protein: CASTQGTGGGGELFF

J gene: TRBJ1-1
clone size: .
V gene: TRBV7-3
D gene: TRBD1
CDR3 DNA: TGTGCCAGCAGCTACGACCGGGACAGGAACACTGAAGCTTTCTTT
CDR3 protein: CASSYDRDRNTEAFF

J gene: TRBJ2-2
clone size: .
V gene: TRBV30
D gene: .
CDR3 DNA: TGTGCCTGGAGGGGAGGCGGGTCCGGGGAGCTGTTTTTT
CDR3 protein: CAWRGGGSGELFF

J gene: TRBJ2-7
clone size: many
V gene: TRBV6-1
D gene: .
CDR3 DNA: TGTGCCAGCAGCTTCGGGTTCTACGTCTCCTACGAGCAGTACTTC
CDR3 protein: CASSFGFYVSYEQYF

J gene: TRBJ2-4
clone size: many
V gene: TRBV28
D gene: TRBD2
CDR3 DNA: TGTGCCAGCAGTTTCGGGAGGGCCCGGGGAAACATTCAGTACTTC
CDR3 protein: CASSFGRARGNIQYF

J gene: TRBJ2-2
clone size: .
V gene: TRBV12-3/TRBV12-4
D gene: TRBD1
CDR3 DNA: TGTGCCAGCAACCTCAGGGACAGGGGGGCCGGGGAGCTGTTTTTT
CDR3 protein: CASNLRDRGAGELFF

J gene: TRBJ2-5
clone size: many
V gene: TRBV28
D gene: .
CDR3 DNA: TGTGCCAGCATCGCCCGGGGTGGATCAGAGACCCAGTACTTC
CDR3 protein: CASIARGGSETQYF

J gene: TRBJ2-4
clone size: .
V gene: TRBV7-9
D gene: TRBD1
CDR3 DNA: TGTGCCAGCAGCCTACAGGGGGTACGCATTCAGTACTTC
CDR3 protein: CASSLQGVRIQYF

J gene: TRBJ1-4
clone size: .
V gene: TRBV12-3/TRBV12-4
D gene: .
CDR3 DNA: TGTACCAGCAGTACCTTCAATTGGGGGCGCTCCGAAAAACTGTTTTTT
CDR3 protein: CTSSTFNWGRSEKLFF

J gene: TRBJ1-5
clone size: few
V gene: TRBV5-1
D gene: .
CDR3 DNA: TGCGCCAGCAGCTATCCCGCCCCCCAGCATTTT
CDR3 protein: CASSYPAPQHF

J gene: TRBJ2-1
clone size: many
V gene: TRBV11-2
D gene: TRBD1
CDR3 DNA: TGTGCCAGCAGCTTCGACAGGGGGGCCGAGCAGTTCTTC
CDR3 protein: CASSFDRGAEQFF

J gene: TRBJ1-2
clone size: many
V gene: TRBV18
D gene: TRBD1
CDR3 DNA: TGTGCCAGCTCACCAAGCTCGCTGGGACAGGCCGACTATGGCTACACCTTC
CDR3 protein: CASSPSSLGQADYGYTF

J gene: TRBJ1-1
clone size: .
V gene: TRBV7-9
D gene: .
CDR3 DNA: TGTGCCAGCAGCAGACCAGGGGTGGGCACTGAAGCTTTCTTT
CDR3 protein: CASSRPGVGTEAFF

J gene: TRBJ2-7
clone size: many
V gene: TRBV2
D gene: .
CDR3 DNA: TGTGCCAGCAGTGTCCCGGGGGTAGGATCCTACGAGCAGTACTTC
CDR3 protein: CASSVPGVGSYEQYF

J gene: TRBJ1-1
clone size: many
V gene: TRBV7-3
D gene: .
CDR3 DNA: TGTGCCAGCAGCTTAATGGCGAACACTGAAGCTTTCTTT
CDR3 protein: CASSLMANTEAFF

J gene: TRBJ2-1
clone size: .
V gene: TRBV25-1
D gene: .
CDR3 DNA: TGTGCCAGCATAGGCGGAGGGGACAATGAGCAGTTCTTC
CDR3 protein: CASIGGGDNEQFF

J gene: TRBJ1-5
clone size: many
V gene: TRBV30
D gene: .
CDR3 DNA: TGTGCCTGGAATGGCGGGGGTCAGCCCCAGCATTTT
CDR3 protein: CAWNGGGQPQHF

J gene: TRBJ2-3
clone size: many
V gene: TRBV13
D gene: TRBD2
CDR3 DNA: TGTGCCAGCAGCGCCCAGGATGATCGCGGGAGGGCCTTCACAGATACGCAGTATTTT
CDR3 protein: CASSAQDDRGRAFTDTQYF

J gene: TRBJ1-6
clone size: .
V gene: TRBV7-2
D gene: TRBD1
CDR3 DNA: TGTGCCAGCAGCTCCCAGACAGGGGCAGGTTCACCCCTCCACTTT
CDR3 protein: CASSSQTGAGSPLHF

J gene: TRBJ2-7
clone size: .
V gene: TRBV6-5
D gene: .
CDR3 DNA: TGTGCCAGCAGTTACTCGGGAAGCCATTTATTCTCCGAGCAGTACTTC
CDR3 protein: CASSYSGSHLFSEQYF

J gene: TRBJ2-7
clone size: .
V gene: TRBV11-2
D gene: TRBD1
CDR3 DNA: TGTGCCAGCAGCCCATGGACAGGGGACCGCTACGAGCAGTACTTC
CDR3 protein: CASSPWTGDRYEQYF

J gene: TRBJ1-6
clone size: few
V gene: TRBV20-1
D gene: .
CDR3 DNA: TGCAGTGCTAGAAGGGCGGACGATTCACCCCTCCACTTT
CDR3 protein: CSARRADDSPLHF

J gene: TRBJ2-1
clone size: few
V gene: TRBV7-3
D gene: .
CDR3 DNA: TGTGCCAGCAGCTTCACAGGGGGGGGGGGCTGGGTTAATGAGCAGTTCTTC
CDR3 protein: CASSFTGGGGWVNEQFF

J gene: TRBJ1-2
clone size: .
V gene: TRBV6-1
D gene: .
CDR3 DNA: TGTGCCAGCAGTGAACGGATCTATGGCTACACCTTC
CDR3 protein: CASSERIYGYTF

J gene: TRBJ1-6
clone size: .
V gene: TRBV27
D gene: TRBD1
CDR3 DNA: TGTGCCAGCAGTGCCCAGACAGGGCAGGATTCACCCCTCCACTTT
CDR3 protein: CASSAQTGQDSPLHF

J gene: TRBJ1-2
clone size: .
V gene: TRBV29-1
D gene: .
CDR3 DNA: TGCAGCGTTGGCCGAACCCGGGGAGAGGGCTATGGCTACACCTTC
CDR3 protein: CSVGRTRGEGYGYTF

J gene: TRBJ1-5
clone size: few
V gene: TRBV12-5
D gene: .
CDR3 DNA: TGTGCTAGTGGCACCGGGCCCCAGCATTTT
CDR3 protein: CASGTGPQHF

J gene: TRBJ2-2
clone size: few
V gene: TRBV5-4
D gene: .
CDR3 DNA: TGTGCCAGCAGCACGTATTTGGGAGTTTCCAGGACCGGGGAGCTGTTTTTT
CDR3 protein: CASSTYLGVSRTGELFF

J gene: TRBJ2-3
clone size: few
V gene: TRBV24-1
D gene: TRBD2
CDR3 DNA: TGTGCCACCAGTGATCGACTAGCGGGAGGAGATACGCAGTATTTT
CDR3 protein: CATSDRLAGGDTQYF

J gene: TRBJ2-4
clone size: many
V gene: TRBV30
D gene: TRBD1
CDR3 DNA: TGTGCCTGGAGTGTAACAGGGGCGTTCAAAAACATTCAGTACTTC
CDR3 protein: CAWSVTGAFKNIQYF

J gene: TRBJ1-1
clone size: .
V gene: TRBV10-3
D gene: .
CDR3 DNA: TGTGCCATCAGTGAAGGTGAGGGGATGAACACTGAAGCTTTCTTT
CDR3 protein: CAISEGEGMNTEAFF

J gene: TRBJ2-7
clone size: .
V gene: TRBV4-3
D gene: TRBD2
CDR3 DNA: TGCGCCAGCAGCCAGCAAACCGGGACTAGTGGATACGAGCAGTACTTC
CDR3 protein: CASSQQTGTSGYEQYF

J gene: TRBJ2-5
clone size: many
V gene: TRBV6-5
D gene: TRBD2
CDR3 DNA: TGTGCCAGCAGTTACTCCCGGACTAGCGGGAGTAGGGAGACCCAGTACTTC
CDR3 protein: CASSYSRTSGSRETQYF

J gene: TRBJ2-2
clone size: few
V gene: TRBV7-8
D gene: TRBD2
CDR3 DNA: TGTGCCAGCAGCTTAGTTGCGGGAGAAACCGGGGAGCTGTTTTTT
CDR3 protein: CASSLVAGETGELFF

J gene: TRBJ2-7
clone size: .
V gene: TRBV7-2
D gene: TRBD2
CDR3 DNA: TGTGCCAGCAGCTTAGTTCGGCGCCTAGCGGGGGGGGGGCCCAATGAGCAGTACTTC
CDR3 protein: CASSLVRRLAGGGPNEQYF

J gene: TRBJ2-3
clone size: .
V gene: TRBV19
D gene: TRBD2
CDR3 DNA: TGTGCCAGTAGTCCCGGACAACTAAGACCGGGACTAGCGTCCGATACGCAGTATTTT
CDR3 protein: CASSPGQLRPGLASDTQYF

J gene: TRBJ2-3
clone size: few
V gene: TRBV20-1
D gene: .
CDR3 DNA: TGCAGTGCTAGGCACGTTCGGGGGTGGGGCACAGATACGCAGTATTTT
CDR3 protein: CSARHVRGWGTDTQYF

J gene: TRBJ2-3
clone size: .
V gene: TRBV6-2/TRBV6-3
D gene: .
CDR3 DNA: TGTGCCAGCAGCCCCAGGGTTACGCAGTATTTT
CDR3 protein: CASSPRVTQYF

J gene: TRBJ2-5
clone size: many
V gene: TRBV6-1
D gene: .
CDR3 DNA: TGTGCCAGCAGTGAAGCTAGGGGAAGCCAAGAGACCCAGTACTTC
CDR3 protein: CASSEARGSQETQYF

J gene: TRBJ2-5
clone size: many
V gene: TRBV2
D gene: .
CDR3 DNA: TGTGCCAGCAGTGAAGACGGGGGACCCCAAGAGACCCAGTACTTC
CDR3 protein: CASSEDGGPQETQYF

J gene: TRBJ2-1
clone size: many
V gene: TRBV7-2
D gene: TRBD2
CDR3 DNA: TGTGCCAGCAGCTTAACAAGCGGGAGTAACAATGAGCAGTTCTTC
CDR3 protein: CASSLTSGSNNEQFF

J gene: TRBJ2-1
clone size: many
V gene: TRBV7-9
D gene: .
CDR3 DNA: TGTGCCAGCAGTTTCCTGGGGGAGTCCCCCACCAATGAGCAGTTCTTC
CDR3 protein: CASSFLGESPTNEQFF

J gene: TRBJ1-1
clone size: many
V gene: TRBV20-1
D gene: .
CDR3 DNA: TGCAGTGCTAGTGGGGGAGGGCGGGGGAACACTGAAGCTTTCTTT
CDR3 protein: CSASGGGRGNTEAFF

J gene: TRBJ2-3
clone size: many
V gene: TRBV9
D gene: TRBD2
CDR3 DNA: TGTGCCAGCAGCGCCAAGGTAGCGGGAGGAACCCTAGATACGCAGTATTTT
CDR3 protein: CASSAKVAGGTLDTQYF

J gene: TRBJ1-1
clone size: few
V gene: TRBV24-1
D gene: TRBD1
CDR3 DNA: TGTGCCACCAGTGATTCTCGCGCGACAGGGGGGGCCACTGAAGCTTTCTTT
CDR3 protein: CATSDSRATGGATEAFF

J gene: TRBJ1-1
clone size: many
V gene: TRBV28
D gene: .
CDR3 DNA: TGTGCCAGCAGTTTGCACGGGAGAAAAGCTTTCTTT
CDR3 protein: CASSLHGRKAFF

J gene: TRBJ2-5
clone size: many
V gene: TRBV18
D gene: TRBD1
CDR3 DNA: TGTGCCAGCTCACCATCGACCGGGACAGGGGGCATATGGTACTTC
CDR3 protein: CASSPSTGTGGIWYF

J gene: TRBJ1-5
clone size: many
V gene: TRBV27
D gene: .
CDR3 DNA: TGTGCCAGCAGCCCCCCTACAGGGCGATTAGATCAGCCCCAGCATTTT
CDR3 protein: CASSPPTGRLDQPQHF

J gene: TRBJ2-1
clone size: .
V gene: TRBV20-1
D gene: TRBD2
CDR3 DNA: TGCAGTGCTTTGACTAGCGGGAGGTCCTACAATGAGCAGTTCTTC
CDR3 protein: CSALTSGRSYNEQFF

J gene: TRBJ2-1
clone size: many
V gene: TRBV18
D gene: TRBD2
CDR3 DNA: TGTGCCAGCTCAACGGTAGCGGGAGAAGGAGGTGAGCAGTTCTTC
CDR3 protein: CASSTVAGEGGEQFF

J gene: TRBJ1-2
clone size: .
V gene: TRBV20-1
D gene: TRBD1
CDR3 DNA: TGCAGTGCTAACTTTCCAGGGGGCAGCTATGGCTACACCTTC
CDR3 protein: CSANFPGGSYGYTF